A selection of T cell receptor beta chains follows, all from one sample in a study of T-cell reconstitution after alpha-beta-depleted transplantation in children. One entry per CDR3 protein, called by TCRdb with MiXCR from the PCR reads. The sample lists a few hundred thousand distinct CDR3 sequences; 25% to 30% were seen once. This sample comprised PBMCs, obtained before TCRalphabeta/CD19-depleted stem cell transplant. These receptors all stem from a boy under two years old with Wiskott-Aldrich syndrome, due to receive a stem cell transplant. Both conserved end residues are part of each CDR3. A D gene is named only where the DNA matches it firmly. Rows may omit the clone size; those that give it use once, few, many or a size class.

>few|TRBD1|TRBV7-8|TRBJ2-2
TGTGCCAGCAGCTCCCCCCGAGGGACAGGGGTTAATTATCGGGCCGGGGAGCTGTTTTTT
CASSSPRGTGVNYRAGELFF
>-|TRBD2|TRBV5-1|TRBJ2-3
TGCGCCAGCAGCCTTCCGCTAGCGGCTAGCACAGATACGCAGTATTTT
CASSLPLAASTDTQYF
>few|-|TRBV20-1|TRBJ1-4
TGCAGTGCTCGAACCTTAGTAAAGGGTGAAAAACTGTTTTTT
CSARTLVKGEKLFF
>few|-|TRBV7-8|TRBJ2-2
TGTGCCAGCAGACTAGGGTTCTCGGGCACCGGGGAGCTGTTTTTT
CASRLGFSGTGELFF
>-|TRBD2|TRBV12-3/TRBV12-4|TRBJ2-5
TGTGCCAGCGGAATCTTTAGACTAGCAGAGACCCAGTACTTC
CASGIFRLAETQYF
>few|TRBD2|TRBV5-1|TRBJ2-2
TGCGCCAGCAGCTTGTTAGCGGGAGGGCCGAGTACCGGGGAGCTGTTTTTT
CASSLLAGGPSTGELFF
>-|TRBD2|TRBV4-1|TRBJ2-5
TGCGCCAGCAGCCTCTCACACGGACTAGCGAGTGAGACCCAGTACTTC
CASSLSHGLASETQYF
>many|-|TRBV5-1|TRBJ2-2
TGCGCCAGCAGCTTGGCGGGAGTGGGCACCGGGGAGCTGTTTTTT
CASSLAGVGTGELFF
>-|-|TRBV3-1|TRBJ2-1
TGTGCCAGCAGCCCCAGTTGGGGCCCCTCCAATGAGCAGTTCTTC
CASSPSWGPSNEQFF
>few|-|TRBV5-1|TRBJ1-3
TGCGCCAGCAGCCCCGGGACGGTCACCTCTGGAAACACCATATATTTT
CASSPGTVTSGNTIYF
>-|TRBD2|TRBV20-1|TRBJ2-7
TGCAGTGAGCGGACTAGCGGGTGTTCTAGCTCCTACGAGCAGTACTTC
CSERTSGCSSSYEQYF
>-|-|TRBV7-2|TRBJ2-3
TGTGCCAGCAGCTTCAGTAAATGGCGGACTAGCACAGATACGCAGTATTTT
CASSFSKWRTSTDTQYF
>-|TRBD2|TRBV5-1|TRBJ2-5
TGCGCCAGCAGCTTTTGGCTAGCGGGAGAAGAGACCCAGTACTTC
CASSFWLAGEETQYF
>-|TRBD1|TRBV5-1|TRBJ2-7
TGCGCCAGCAGCTTTTCCGGACAGGGTTTCCACGAGCAGTACTTC
CASSFSGQGFHEQYF
>-|TRBD2|TRBV5-1|TRBJ2-3
TGCGCCAGCAGCTTGTTTACTAGCGGGAGAAGTGATACGCAGTATTTT
CASSLFTSGRSDTQYF
>-|-|TRBV11-2|TRBJ2-7
TGTGCCAGCAGCTTAGACCTAGCCCGCTTTTACGAGCAGTACTTC
CASSLDLARFYEQYF
>-|TRBD2|TRBV14|TRBJ2-1
TGTGCCAGCAGGATCGGGACTAGCGTAGGGAATGAGCAGTTCTTC
CASRIGTSVGNEQFF
>-|-|TRBV5-1|TRBJ2-4
TGCGCCAGCAGCTTGGGTCAGACGCTAGCCAAAAACATTCAGTACTTC
CASSLGQTLAKNIQYF
>-|TRBD1|TRBV5-6|TRBJ2-7
TGTGCCAGCAGCTTACGGGGACAGGGGAGTTCCTACGAGCAGTACTTC
CASSLRGQGSSYEQYF
>-|-|TRBV28|TRBJ2-5
TGTGCCAGCAGTCGGAGCGAGGGGTTCAAGGAGACCCAGTACTTC
CASSRSEGFKETQYF
>few|TRBD1|TRBV12-3/TRBV12-4|TRBJ2-2
TGTGCCAGCCATTCTCAGGGGGCGCCCGGGGAGCTGTTTTTT
CASHSQGAPGELFF
>-|-|TRBV7-8|TRBJ2-7
TGTGCCAGCAGCTTAGTCGGTGTGCACGAGCAGTACTTC
CASSLVGVHEQYF
>many|-|TRBV5-1|TRBJ2-6
TGCGCCAGCAGGGGGCTTATCGATGGGGCCAACGTCCTGACTTTC
CASRGLIDGANVLTF
>-|-|TRBV5-1|TRBJ2-5
TGCGCCAGCAGCTTGGGCAGACCAGAGGAGACCCAGTACTTC
CASSLGRPEETQYF
>once|-|TRBV20-1|TRBJ2-7
TGCAGTGCTCCCGAGCGGGTAACCTACGAGCAGTACTTC
CSAPERVTYEQYF
>few|TRBD2|TRBV2|TRBJ2-7
TGTGCCAGCAGTGGGGGACTAGCGGGTCCCTACGAGCAGTACTTC
CASSGGLAGPYEQYF
>-|TRBD1|TRBV27|TRBJ2-1
TGTGCCAGCAGTCCCTTCAGGACAGGGGGGAACAATGAGCAGTTCTTC
CASSPFRTGGNNEQFF
>-|-|TRBV11-1|TRBJ2-5
TGTGCCAGCAGCTTACGCCCGGTCGACTCTGACCAAGCGATGCTAGCTCGGAGGACCCAGTACTTC
CASSLRPVDSDQAMLARRTQYF
>few|-|TRBV20-1|TRBJ2-2
TGCAGTGCTAGTTTGGGGAACACCGGGGAGCTGTTTTTT
CSASLGNTGELFF
>-|TRBD2|TRBV11-2|TRBJ2-1
TGTGCCAGCAGCTCACTAGCGACTGGCTACAATGAGCAGTTCTTC
CASSSLATGYNEQFF
>-|-|TRBV19|TRBJ2-2
TGTGCCAGTAGTATTTCGCGGGCCGGGGCCACCGGGGAGCTGTTTTTT
CASSISRAGATGELFF
>-|TRBD1|TRBV5-1|TRBJ1-2
TGCGCCAGCAGCTTGGCTATCCGAGGACCAGGGGGCAAAGGCTACACCTTC
CASSLAIRGPGGKGYTF
>few|TRBD2|TRBV20-1|TRBJ2-3
TGCAGTGCGCCGCCGGGACTAGCGGGCACAGATACGCAGTATTTT
CSAPPGLAGTDTQYF
>-|TRBD1|TRBV28|TRBJ1-5
TGTGCCAGCAATCCCTCCCAGCAGGGGGTGCAGCCCCAGCATTTT
CASNPSQQGVQPQHF
>-|TRBD1|TRBV10-3|TRBJ1-2
TGTGCCATCAGCAAACGGGACAGGGGGAATGGCTACACCTTC
CAISKRDRGNGYTF
>-|-|TRBV20-1|TRBJ2-1
TGCAGTGCTAGGCCGGAGACCTCCTACAATGAGCAGTTCTTC
CSARPETSYNEQFF
>few|-|TRBV27|TRBJ2-7
TGTGCCAGCAGTTTTAGAGGGCCAGGGCTGCCCTACGAGCAGTACTTC
CASSFRGPGLPYEQYF